This T cell receptor (beta chain) was sequenced in a study of shared clonotypes between healthy human individuals. CD45RO-negative CD8 cells positively selected for CCR7 made up the naive population, which excluded terminally differentiated effector memory CD45RA+ cells. Among the donors, all were Caucasian adults who lived in Nashville, Tennessee. Generated by immunoSEQ multiplex PCR, the TCRdb table keeps only in-frame clones and is missing some. The table includes millions of clones, 90% to 95% detected once. With regard to this clone: Its antigen is undetermined.

Study findings and constraints: Represented diversity (both genetic and exposure-history) was limited by the small number of donors. It was anticipated that sequencing depth would influence how many clonotypes donors shared.

Per germline, CDR1 SGHTA and CDR2 FQGTGA. With 3 bases removed from V and 3 bases from J, the gap between germline ends came to 8 bases. The length of the CDR3 is 14 residues. The TCR sequence derives from a man between 18 and 35 years old in good health. Some clones in this sample may be carry-over from other donors' samples. The sequenced material came from naive CD8+ T cells from PBMCs. The chain has TRBV7-3 and TRBJ2-2; possible D gene TRBD1, 5 bases. The chain's CDR3 is CASSLLGDTGELFF. The CDR3 DNA follows: TGTGCCAGCAGCTTGTTAGGGGACACCGGGGAGCTGTTTTTT.